This T cell receptor beta chain was sequenced for a study of blood T cell repertoires in COVID-19. The assay was immunoSEQ multiplex PCR, and TCRdb's table has in-frame clones only and misses some. The sample carries 200,000 to 250,000 clones, 82% recorded once. Seattle participants joined during active infection and were tracked over time. Germline lookup yields CDR1 MDHEN and CDR2 SYDVKM. CDR3 length: 14 residues. V was clipped by 5 bases and J by 5 bases, with 12 bases between them. The sample consisted of peripheral blood. V and J are TRBV28 and TRBJ2-2; possibly TRBD1 for D (6 bases). The receptor comes from an elderly woman with COVID-19, enrolled during active disease. The CDR3: CASSGGRGTGELFF. Written as DNA, the CDR3 is TGTGCCAGCAGTGGGGGCCGTGGGACCGGGGAGCTGTTTTTT.